The clone carrying this T cell receptor (beta chain) was seen at least ten times. Its antigen is not identified. RNA served as the template for amplifying TCR beta CDR3 regions. HTBI primers were used in a first-round RT-PCR, which preceded a second-round multiplex PCR. TCRdb re-derived calls from the multiplex PCR reads in MiXCR, one entry per CDR3 protein. The sample has 500,000 to 700,000 distinct CDR3 sequences, about 20% seen once; the top ten hold more than 5.5%. The data stem from a study of Graves' ophthalmopathy and Graves' hyperthyroidism. Whole-study results and caveats: At just over 70% sensitivity and approximately 78% specificity, the model predicted progression of the ophthalmopathy.

Germline-derived CDR1 and CDR2 are MNHEY and SVGEGT. The CDR3 is made up of 15 amino acids. Trimming cost V 7 bases and J 6 bases, with 19 bases left between them. The sequence derives from a young woman with stable Graves' hyperthyroidism. Some clones in this sample may be carry-over from other donors' samples. The sequenced material came from peripheral blood. This chain uses TRBV6-2 or TRBV6-3 with TRBJ1-5, with a tentative D call TRBD1 (5 bases). Here the CDR3 DNA reads TGTGCCAGCATTTGGGGGGAGGGGCCGGGTCAGCCCCAGCATTTT. Residues: CASIWGEGPGQPQHF.